Reported below is one T cell receptor beta chain. Its antigen specificity is not known. The record has no base qualities; no much larger clone is one base away. This sample is part of a study of T cells after yellow fever vaccination (dated by TCRdb to between 2018 and 2020). Regarding the study in general: The SMART-Seq v4 Ultra Low Input RNA kit was used to prepare libraries from fractions with low cell numbers. Two healthy male donors made up the cohort, one aged 18 to 29 years and the other aged 30 to 40 years. To follow T-cell clones before and after both primary and booster YFV17D yellow fever vaccination, bulk TCR alpha and beta repertoires underwent longitudinal sequencing. Bulk PBMC replicates and cell subsets were isolated from blood drawn at multiple timepoints before and after both primary and secondary immunization.

The intended sense of this specimen's treatment or condition label: live attenuated yellow fever vaccine strain. At every blood-draw timepoint, two biological replicates of bulk PBMCs were collected. PBMCs were isolated from peripheral blood using a standard Ficoll-Paque protocol. RNA was extracted with TriZol from bulk PBMCs, CD4 and CD8 fractions, and dextramer-positive and dextramer-negative fractions. The sequencer listed for this sample is Illumina NovaSeq 6000. Synthesis of TCR cDNA relied on 5'RACE template switching, a step that introduced a universal primer site along with unique molecular identifiers. cDNA synthesis was primed from both the TCR alpha and TCR beta constant segments. Two PCR steps were used to amplify libraries, with sample barcodes and sequencing adapters being added in the second step. Sequencing of libraries was performed on Illumina HiSeq 2500 (2x100 bp) or NovaSeq (2x150 bp). The original pipeline was this. MIGEC was used to demultiplex reads and collapse the reads into UMI consensus sequences, and MiXCR was used for V(D)J alignment. Vaccine-responding clonotypes were defined with edgeR using replicate PBMC samples, requiring FDR below 0.01 and a log2 fold change above 5 up to day 15. Each bulk clonotype received a CD4 or CD8 identity based on whether the sequenced CD4 or CD8 repertoire contained that clonotype at higher abundance. TCRdb passed the public sequencing reads through fastp at Q25 and MiXCR, retaining productive beta sequences. CDR3 protein duplicates are merged, each entry listing the most common genes and DNA. The V and J calls reflect TCRdb's pipeline rather than the authors' work. A total of hundreds of thousands of distinct CDR3 sequences appear in this sample, roughly 4% of them only once. Clones ranked in the top ten supply roughly a quarter of the sample.

The germline V gene sets CDR1 to SGHTA and CDR2 to FQGNSA. The cysteine opens and the phenylalanine closes a CDR3 of 13 amino acids. This entry keeps only the CDR3 DNA: 39 bases, framed from base 1. The junction carries 10 bases between V and J, which are trimmed by 4 bases and 3 bases respectively. Findings and caveats that apply to the study as a whole: A small share of clonotypes occurred in both CD4 and CD8 compartments, likely arising from convergent recombination. The secondary T-cell response was found to be weaker but faster than the primary response, with a peak reached on day 5 rather than on day 15. Most clones expanded after primary vaccination were re-detected after the booster (just under 97% of CD4 and around 88% of CD8), suggesting broad memory maintenance. Because the study included only a couple of donors, the extent to which the findings can be generalized is limited. FACS-sorted repertoires could contain abundant contaminating clonotypes from the bulk population, so computational filtering was required.

The chain is encoded by TRBV7-2 joined to TRBJ2-7; no D segment can be confidently identified. The sample in question was PBMCs, obtained on the day of the yellow fever booster vaccination. This sequence originates from a man younger than 35 who received the YFV17D yellow fever vaccine. The sequenced DNA: TGTGCCAGCAGCTCCTTTAGGTACTACGAGCAGTACTTC. This gives the protein CASSSFRYYEQYF.